This T cell receptor beta chain came from a study of T cells in Graves' hyperthyroidism and ophthalmopathy. Study results and caveats: Onset of ophthalmopathy came a median about 6.5 months after the model predicted it. By a 13 V-J model, ophthalmopathy was set apart from stable hyperthyroidism.

V lost 1 base, J lost 7 bases, and 14 bases lay in between. Germline V gives CDR1 DFQATT, CDR2 SNEGSKA (reference sequence). This CDR3 comprises 14 residues. There are many counts of this clonotype. The antigen is not known. Subjects with ophthalmopathy showed a Clinical Activity Score no lower than 3, a NOSPECS grade no lower than 4, and a duration shorter than 3 months. It was RNA transcripts that yielded the amplified TCR beta CDR3 regions. A set of HTBI primers served as the primers for a first-round RT-PCR of the TCR CDR3. Using its own MiXCR run on the multiplex PCR reads, TCRdb lists one record per CDR3 protein. The profile shows hundreds of thousands of distinct CDR3 sequences, approximately 14% of them singletons.

The sequencing sample was made of blood. The clonotype comes from a man between 18 and 35 years old with Graves' ophthalmopathy. The rearrangement links TRBV20-1 to TRBJ2-1; maybe TRBD2 (5 bases). The CDR3 coding sequence is TGCAGTGCTAGAGCCCCTAGCAGGATTAATGAGCAGTTCTTC. It yields the protein CSARAPSRINEQFF.